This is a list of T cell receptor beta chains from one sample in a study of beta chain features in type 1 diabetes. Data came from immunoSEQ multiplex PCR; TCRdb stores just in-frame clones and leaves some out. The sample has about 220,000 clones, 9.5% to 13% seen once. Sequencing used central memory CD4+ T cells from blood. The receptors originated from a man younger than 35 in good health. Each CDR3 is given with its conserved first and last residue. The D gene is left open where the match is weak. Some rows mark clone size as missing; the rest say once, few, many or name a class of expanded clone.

cdr3_aa: CASSPNRGDTQYF
cdr3_nt: TGTGCCAGCTCACCCAACAGGGGAGATACGCAGTATTTT
d_call: TRBD1
j_call: TRBJ2-3
clone_size: -
v_call: TRBV18

cdr3_aa: CASSLTILNEQFF
cdr3_nt: TGTGCCAGCAGCTTAACGATCCTCAATGAGCAGTTCTTC
d_call: -
j_call: TRBJ2-1
clone_size: few
v_call: TRBV7-2

cdr3_aa: CASSLTGETQYF
cdr3_nt: TGCGCCAGCAGCTTGACGGGAGAGACCCAGTACTTC
d_call: -
j_call: TRBJ2-5
clone_size: -
v_call: TRBV5-1

cdr3_aa: CASSSGTTEGNEQFF
cdr3_nt: TGCGCCAGCAGCTCCGGGACTACCGAGGGCAATGAGCAGTTCTTC
d_call: TRBD2
j_call: TRBJ2-1
clone_size: few
v_call: TRBV5-1

cdr3_aa: CASSRDELIYEQYF
cdr3_nt: TGCGCCAGCAGCCGGGACGAACTTATTTACGAGCAGTACTTC
d_call: -
j_call: TRBJ2-7
clone_size: many
v_call: TRBV5-1

cdr3_aa: CASSRGLAGNYNEQFF
cdr3_nt: TGTGCCAGCAGCAGGGGACTAGCGGGGAATTACAATGAGCAGTTCTTC
d_call: TRBD2
j_call: TRBJ2-1
clone_size: few
v_call: TRBV5-5

cdr3_aa: CASSLRPASTDTQYF
cdr3_nt: TGTGCCAGCAGCCTACGGCCGGCTAGCACAGATACGCAGTATTTT
d_call: -
j_call: TRBJ2-3
clone_size: -
v_call: TRBV7-8

cdr3_aa: CASSLRLYEQYF
cdr3_nt: TGTGCCAGCAGCTTAAGACTCTACGAGCAGTACTTC
d_call: -
j_call: TRBJ2-7
clone_size: -
v_call: TRBV7-2

cdr3_aa: CASSDPKRQDHSYEQYF
cdr3_nt: TGTGCCAGCAGTGACCCAAAGAGACAGGATCACTCCTACGAGCAGTACTTC
d_call: -
j_call: TRBJ2-7
clone_size: -
v_call: TRBV25-1

cdr3_aa: CASSGTSGRMGGYEQYF
cdr3_nt: TGTGCCAGCAGCGGGACTAGCGGGAGGATGGGTGGGTACGAGCAGTACTTC
d_call: TRBD2
j_call: TRBJ2-7
clone_size: few
v_call: TRBV11-2

cdr3_aa: CASSLVGGSSYNEQFF
cdr3_nt: TGTGCCAGCAGCTTAGTTGGTGGGAGCTCCTACAATGAGCAGTTCTTC
d_call: -
j_call: TRBJ2-1
clone_size: -
v_call: TRBV7-9

cdr3_aa: CATSRDRGHTEAFF
cdr3_nt: TGTGCCACCAGCAGAGACAGGGGGCACACTGAAGCTTTCTTT
d_call: TRBD1
j_call: TRBJ1-1
clone_size: many
v_call: TRBV15

cdr3_aa: CASSLVSGTAYEQYF
cdr3_nt: TGTGCCAGCAGCTTAGTATCCGGGACCGCCTACGAGCAGTACTTC
d_call: -
j_call: TRBJ2-7
clone_size: -
v_call: TRBV7-6